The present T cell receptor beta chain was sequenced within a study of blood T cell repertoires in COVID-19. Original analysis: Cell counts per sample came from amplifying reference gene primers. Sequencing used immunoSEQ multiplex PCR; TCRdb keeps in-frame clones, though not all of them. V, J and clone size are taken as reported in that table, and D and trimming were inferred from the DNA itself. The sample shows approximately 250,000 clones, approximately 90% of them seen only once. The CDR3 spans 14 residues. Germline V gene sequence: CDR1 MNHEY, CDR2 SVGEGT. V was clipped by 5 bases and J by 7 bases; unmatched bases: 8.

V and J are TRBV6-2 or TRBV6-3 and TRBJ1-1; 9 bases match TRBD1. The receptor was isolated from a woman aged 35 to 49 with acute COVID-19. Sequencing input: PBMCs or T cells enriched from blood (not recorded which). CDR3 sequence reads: CASSRTGGRGEAFF. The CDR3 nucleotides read TGTGCCAGCAGTAGAACAGGGGGCAGAGGTGAAGCTTTCTTT.